The rows below give T cell receptor beta chains drawn from one sample of a study of Ad26.COV2.S vaccination and SARS-CoV-2 variants. TCRdb keeps only in-frame clones here, not all; method: immunoSEQ multiplex PCR. The sample has 300,000 to 400,000 clones, approximately 84% seen once. Sequences were derived from peripheral blood, sampled in a trial of Ad26.COV2.S vaccine versus placebo. All receptors come from a person aged 18-65 years who received the Ad26.COV2.S COVID-19 vaccine or a placebo. Each CDR3 is given with its conserved first and last residue. A D gene is named only where the DNA matches it firmly. Clone size is not always given. Where it is, it says once, few, many or a class for expanded clones.

CASSYSGETYEQYF TGTGCCAGCAGTTACTCCGGGGAGACCTACGAGCAGTACTTC TRBJ2-7 . 14 . TRBV6-5
CSVELTRGSTEAFF TGCAGCGTTGAATTAACGAGGGGGAGCACTGAAGCTTTCTTT TRBJ1-1 . 14 . TRBV29-1
CASSLRAGFEKLFF TGTGCCAGCAGCTTGCGGGCAGGATTCGAAAAACTGTTTTTT TRBJ1-4 . 14 . TRBV5-8
CASSLEVRNTEAFF TGCGCCAGCAGCTTGGAGGTTCGGAACACTGAAGCTTTCTTT TRBJ1-1 . 14 . TRBV5-1
CASSVRAGLAGSTDTQYF TGTGCCAGCAGTGTACGGGCTGGATTAGCGGGGTCCACAGATACGCAGTATTTT TRBJ2-3 few 18 TRBD2 TRBV2
CASSQFSPPNTGELFF TGTGCCAGCAGCCAATTCAGCCCCCCGAACACCGGGGAGCTGTTTTTT TRBJ2-2 . 16 . TRBV14
CASSLVGGAADTQYF TGTGCCAGCAGCTTAGTTGGGGGGGCTGCGGATACGCAGTATTTT TRBJ2-3 . 15 . TRBV11-2
CASSLREYNEQFF TGTGCCAGCAGCCTCAGAGAGTACAATGAGCAGTTCTTC TRBJ2-1 . 13 . TRBV5-5
CASSLGSSPFLSSFNNEQFF TGTGCCAGCAGCCTCGGGAGTTCCCCTTTCCTCTCCTCTTTTAACAATGAGCAGTTCTTC TRBJ2-1 . 20 . TRBV6-6
CASSYSMGATYEQYF TGTGCCAGCAGTTACTCGATGGGCGCGACGTACGAGCAGTACTTC TRBJ2-7 . 15 . TRBV6-5